This TCR beta chain was observed in a study of radiotherapy plus CTLA-4 blockade in lung cancer. Study-wide background: Objective responses were documented in about 18% of patients, with disease control in roughly 34%.

Measured with immunoSEQ multiplex PCR; TCRdb has only the in-frame clones, and not every one. The table shows tens of thousands of clones, with more than 60% occurring only once. Germline CDR1 and CDR2: SGHNT and YENEEA. The V gene lost 1 base and the J gene lost 12 bases, with 21 bases spanning the gap. This CDR3 has 15 amino acids. Sequenced material: peripheral blood, taken from a patient treated with radiotherapy plus ipilimumab. This chain uses TRBV11-3 with TRBJ1-1; D unresolved. This TCR came from a human donor with non-small cell lung cancer who had a partial response to radiotherapy plus ipilimumab. Some clones in this sample may be carry-over from other donors' samples. CDR3 sequence: CASSLGEGLRLRPFF. The DNA for the CDR3 is TGTGCCAGCAGCTTAGGGGAGGGCCTGAGGCTGAGGCCTTTCTTT.